This paragraph reports one TCR beta chain. What it binds is unknown. V lost 5 bases to trimming and J lost 5 bases; unmatched junction nucleotides: 9. Germline CDR1 and CDR2: MGHRA and YSYEKL. The CDR3 has 14 residues. This sample is drawn from a study of cytomegalovirus exposure and HLA in healthy donors. Study overall: There were 300 to 400 genotyped donors. Of these, roughly 80% fell in the genetic ancestry cluster associated with self-reported Caucasian donors.

General study findings and limits: Among TCR beta chains of equal frequency, HLA-associated ones were more clonally expanded in a later analysis.

The PCR ran on 60 Vbeta and 13 Jbeta primers. This table comes from immunoSEQ multiplex PCR, and its TCRdb copy is limited to in-frame clones, with some not included. This sample's table has about 35,000 clones. The clonotype was recovered from a woman between 35 and 50 years old in good health and CMV-seropositive. The sequencing input was PBMCs. The chain is built from TRBV4-1 and TRBJ2-7; 7 positions agree with TRBD1. Written as DNA, the CDR3 is TGCGCCAGCAGCTCGAGGACAGGTTACCACGAGCAGTACTTC. Translating it yields CASSSRTGYHEQYF.